This T cell receptor (beta chain) comes out of a study of cytotoxic CD8 clonotypes in ibrutinib-treated CLL. Study-level results: Among the clonotypes, public ones were uncommon and contracted or held stable on treatment.

There are 15 residues in the CDR3. V lost 6 bases, J lost 3 bases, and 15 bases lay in between. Germline CDR1 and CDR2: SEHNR and FQNEAQ (reference sequence). Measured with immunoSEQ multiplex PCR; TCRdb has only the in-frame clones, and not every one. The sample includes 140,000 to 150,000 clones, roughly three quarters of them seen just once. As for this clone: Its antigen is unknown.

The receptor comes from a human donor with chronic lymphocytic leukemia. The chain carries TRBV7-9 and TRBJ2-1; D perhaps matches TRBD2 (6 bases). The specimen was PBMCs, collected after 24 months of ibrutinib treatment. Here the CDR3 reads CASRWGTGSYNEQFF. The CDR3 nucleotides are TGTGCCAGCAGGTGGGGGACTGGGAGCTACAATGAGCAGTTCTTC.